This T cell receptor (beta chain) was profiled in a study of cytomegalovirus exposure and HLA in healthy donors. Broader study findings: It was only CMV serostatus that was available as immune exposure information. Several of the most significant clusters were apparently associated with common viral pathogens in a later analysis. The study labeled roughly 160 TCR beta chains cytomegalovirus-associated. Reports indicate that TCR beta sequences accurately predicted the HLA-A and HLA-B alleles of most subjects.

PCR involved 60 Vbeta and 13 Jbeta primers. Produced via immunoSEQ multiplex PCR; TCRdb's table is partial and in-frame only. Of about 180,000 clones in the sample, 81% were seen once. Germline V gene lookup returns CDR1 SGDLS and CDR2 YYNGEE. Unmatched junction bases numbered 5, after V lost 3 bases and J lost 7 bases. The CDR3 sequence is 14 residues long. Worth noting for this clone: Its target is unknown.

This chain uses TRBV9 with TRBJ2-1, with 9 bases that match TRBD1. Sequenced: PBMCs. This clonotype originated in a woman younger than 35 in good health and CMV-seropositive. CDR3 amino acids: CASSAGQGYNEQFF. For the CDR3, the DNA is TGTGCCAGCAGCGCCGGACAGGGGTATAATGAGCAGTTCTTC.